Listed below are T cell receptor beta chains from one sample, sequenced in a study of T-cell reconstitution after alpha-beta-depleted transplantation in children. TCRdb re-derived calls from the PCR reads in MiXCR, one entry per CDR3 protein. The sample has over 200,000 distinct CDR3 sequences, roughly 10% seen once. The input for sequencing was PBMCs from the stem cell graft donor, taken from the stem cell graft. Source of these receptors: a human donor who donated a stem cell graft to a child with acute lymphoblastic leukemia. Each CDR3 is given with its conserved first and last residue.

V gene	J gene	CDR3 protein
TRBV7-9	TRBJ2-2	CASSRTQNTGELFF
TRBV4-3	TRBJ1-5	CASSTNGRSQHF
TRBV7-6	TRBJ1-1	CASSTNWGQNTEAFF
TRBV5-1	TRBJ2-2	CASSFSGNTGELFF
TRBV5-1	TRBJ2-7	CASSLATGESYEQYF
TRBV5-1	TRBJ2-1	CASSSTEGGGYNEQFF
TRBV4-1	TRBJ1-4	CASSQDIPGTKRVATNEKLFF
TRBV11-3	TRBJ2-7	CASSPPDREYEQYF
TRBV12-3/TRBV12-4	TRBJ1-1	CASLSAEAFF
TRBV9	TRBJ1-2	CASSVGGLGYGYTF
TRBV12-5	TRBJ2-5	CASGTASGQETQYF
TRBV6-2/TRBV6-3	TRBJ2-2	CASTTDRFQGERWMNTGELFF
TRBV29-1	TRBJ2-3	CSVRSMVTDTQYF
TRBV4-2	TRBJ2-3	CASSRTAGTDTQYF
TRBV12-3/TRBV12-4	TRBJ1-2	CASSLPGSYGYTF
TRBV2	TRBJ2-3	CASSQGSTDTQYF
TRBV4-3	TRBJ2-3	CASSQDIPGGLENTQYF
TRBV7-9	TRBJ1-1	CASSLVRAMNTEAFF
TRBV12-3/TRBV12-4	TRBJ2-5	CASNTWAKETQYF
TRBV20-1	TRBJ2-6	CSARSGVAGANVLTF
TRBV5-1	TRBJ1-3	CASSLFTEGGNTIYF
TRBV12-3/TRBV12-4	TRBJ1-1	CASSPLGGGADSTEAFF
TRBV12-3/TRBV12-4	TRBJ1-2	CASSPDKAYGYTF
TRBV27	TRBJ2-1	CASSSPHRGKDEQFF
TRBV6-1	TRBJ1-1	CASLLAEAFF
TRBV11-2	TRBJ2-1	CASSLEFYASGGDNEQFF
TRBV7-9	TRBJ2-3	CASSLSGQGTDTQYF
TRBV5-1	TRBJ2-1	CASSRAGETYNEQFF
TRBV12-3/TRBV12-4	TRBJ2-7	CASSLMVAMSYEQYF
TRBV14	TRBJ1-2	CASSPRQGSGYTF
TRBV15	TRBJ2-1	CATSSKVPYNEQFF
TRBV3-1	TRBJ2-3	CASSGQGGGGNTDTQYF
TRBV10-3	TRBJ1-1	CAISELGTAPNTEAFF
TRBV18	TRBJ1-1	CASSPLWRRHMNTEAFF
TRBV12-3/TRBV12-4	TRBJ2-3	CATGASSSTDTQYF
TRBV20-1	TRBJ2-5	CSARVLGALGETQYF
TRBV7-2	TRBJ1-1	CASSLEWTGGVTFF
TRBV6-1	TRBJ2-4	CASRPGQGVALAKNIQYF
TRBV12-3/TRBV12-4	TRBJ2-7	CASSFGSQGGYEQYF
TRBV29-1	TRBJ1-1	CSVEKGPSNTEAFF
TRBV24-1	TRBJ2-3	CATSDWTSGDTDTQYF
TRBV6-5	TRBJ1-5	CASSYSVRQPQHF
TRBV5-6	TRBJ2-3	CASSRDRSPPDTQYF
TRBV5-8	TRBJ2-2	CASSPGTVRTGELFF
TRBV6-5	TRBJ1-2	CASRDRVYGYTF
TRBV12-3/TRBV12-4	TRBJ1-5	CASSFSGAPQHF
TRBV20-1	TRBJ2-7	CSVTGTGLYEQYF
TRBV11-2	TRBJ1-1	CASSPYAPESTEAFF
TRBV6-5	TRBJ2-1	CASSYFKTGRARNEQFF